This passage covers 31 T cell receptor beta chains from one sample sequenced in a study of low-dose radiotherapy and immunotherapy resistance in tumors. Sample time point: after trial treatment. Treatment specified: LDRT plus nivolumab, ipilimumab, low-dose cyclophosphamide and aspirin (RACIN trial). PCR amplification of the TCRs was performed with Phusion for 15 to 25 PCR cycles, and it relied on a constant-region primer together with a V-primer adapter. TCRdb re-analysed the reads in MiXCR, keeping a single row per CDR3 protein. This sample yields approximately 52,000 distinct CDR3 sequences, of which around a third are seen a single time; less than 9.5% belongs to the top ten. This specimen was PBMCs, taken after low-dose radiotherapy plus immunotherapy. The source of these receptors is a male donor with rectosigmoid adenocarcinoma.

CDR3 sequence reads: CASSVLDTQYF. The CDR3 DNA is TGTGCCAGCAGCGTATTAGATACGCAGTATTTT. The J gene is TRBJ2-3, the V gene TRBV9; D not certain. CDR3 length: 11 amino acids. Germline-derived CDR1 and CDR2 are SGDLS and YYNGEE. V was cut by 1 base and J by 5 bases, with 2 bases left in between.

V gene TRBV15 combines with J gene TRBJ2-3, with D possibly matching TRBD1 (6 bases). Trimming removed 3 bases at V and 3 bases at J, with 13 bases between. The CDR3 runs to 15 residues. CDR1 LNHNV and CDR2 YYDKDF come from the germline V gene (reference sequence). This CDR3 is CATSSRDTATDTQYF. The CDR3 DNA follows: TGTGCCACCAGCAGCCGGGACACCGCAACAGATACGCAGTATTTT.

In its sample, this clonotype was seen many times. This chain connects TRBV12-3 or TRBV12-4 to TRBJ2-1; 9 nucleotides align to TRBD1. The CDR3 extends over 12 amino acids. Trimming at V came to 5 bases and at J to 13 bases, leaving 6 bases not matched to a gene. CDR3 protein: CASSRDRGRQFF. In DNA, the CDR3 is TGTGCCAGCAGTCGAGACAGGGGGAGACAGTTCTTC.

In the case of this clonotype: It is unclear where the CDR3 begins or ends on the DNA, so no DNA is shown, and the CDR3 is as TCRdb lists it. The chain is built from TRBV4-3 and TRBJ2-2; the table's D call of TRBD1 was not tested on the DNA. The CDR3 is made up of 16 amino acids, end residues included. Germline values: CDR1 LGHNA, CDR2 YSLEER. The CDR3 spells CASTSTGGETGELFFF.

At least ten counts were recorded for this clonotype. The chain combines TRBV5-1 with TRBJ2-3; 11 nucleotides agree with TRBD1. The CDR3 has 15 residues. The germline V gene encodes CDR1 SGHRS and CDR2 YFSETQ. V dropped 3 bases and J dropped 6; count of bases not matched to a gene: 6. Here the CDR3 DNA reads TGCGCCAGCAGCTCAGGACAGGGGGCTTTCGATACGCAGTATTTT. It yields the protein CASSSGQGAFDTQYF.

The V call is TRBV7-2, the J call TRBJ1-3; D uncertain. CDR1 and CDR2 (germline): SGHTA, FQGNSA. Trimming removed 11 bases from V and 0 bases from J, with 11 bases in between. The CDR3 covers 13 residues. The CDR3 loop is CASGEGSGNTIYF. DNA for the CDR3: TGTGCCTCCGGGGAAGGCTCTGGAAACACCATATATTTT.

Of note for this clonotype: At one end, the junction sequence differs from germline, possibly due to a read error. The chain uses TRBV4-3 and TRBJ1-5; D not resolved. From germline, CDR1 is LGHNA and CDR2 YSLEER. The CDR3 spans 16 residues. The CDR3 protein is CTSSQDWTVSNQPQHF. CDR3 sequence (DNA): TGCACCAGCAGCCAAGATTGGACGGTTAGCAATCAGCCCCAGCATTTT.

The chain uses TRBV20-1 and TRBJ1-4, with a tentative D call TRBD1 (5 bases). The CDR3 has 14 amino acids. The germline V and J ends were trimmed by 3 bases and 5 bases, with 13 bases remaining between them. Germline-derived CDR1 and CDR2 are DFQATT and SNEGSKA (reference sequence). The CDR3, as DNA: TGCAGTGCTAGTCGGGGGGATCTAAATGAAAAACTGTTTTTT. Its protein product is CSASRGDLNEKLFF.

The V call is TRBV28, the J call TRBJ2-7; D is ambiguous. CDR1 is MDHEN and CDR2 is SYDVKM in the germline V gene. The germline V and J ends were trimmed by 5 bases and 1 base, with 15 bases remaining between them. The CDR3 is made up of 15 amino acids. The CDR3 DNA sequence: TGTGCCAGCAGTCGATCTACTGATCAATCCTACGAGCAGTACTTC. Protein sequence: CASSRSTDQSYEQYF.

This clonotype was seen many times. CDR3 nucleotide sequence: TGTGCCAGCAGCTTAGACGGGGGAGGGTCTGGAAACACCATATATTTT. It specifies CASSLDGGGSGNTIYF. The chain links TRBV7-2 to TRBJ1-3, with D maybe TRBD1 (5 bases). This CDR3 has 16 amino acids. The germline V gene has CDR1 SGHTA and CDR2 FQGNSA. Trimming pared 1 base from V and 1 base from J, leaving 11 bases between. The full variable domain, its missing parts supplied by reference TRBV7-2 and TRBJ1-3, is GAGVSQSPSNKVTEKGKDVELRCDPISGHTALYWYRQSLGQGLEFLIYFQGNSAPDKSGLPSDRFSAERTGGSVSTLTIQRTQQEDSAVYLCASSLDGGGSGNTIYFGEGSWLTVV.

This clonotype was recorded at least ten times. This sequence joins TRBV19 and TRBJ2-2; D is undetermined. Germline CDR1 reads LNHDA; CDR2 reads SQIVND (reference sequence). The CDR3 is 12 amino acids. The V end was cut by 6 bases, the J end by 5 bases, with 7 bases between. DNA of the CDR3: TGTGCCAGTAGCGGGTTGACCGGGGAGCTGTTTTTT. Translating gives CASSGLTGELFF.

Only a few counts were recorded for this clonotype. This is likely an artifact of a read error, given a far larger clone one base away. CDR3 region: CASSLADTQYF. The CDR3 bases are TGTGCCAGCAGCTTAGCGGATACGCAGTATTTT. V usage is TRBV7-3 and J usage is TRBJ2-3; D ambiguous. Trimming took off 2 bases at V and 6 bases at J, with 3 bases between the two ends. Germline assignment: CDR1 SGHTA and CDR2 FQGTGA. The CDR3 length is 11 residues.

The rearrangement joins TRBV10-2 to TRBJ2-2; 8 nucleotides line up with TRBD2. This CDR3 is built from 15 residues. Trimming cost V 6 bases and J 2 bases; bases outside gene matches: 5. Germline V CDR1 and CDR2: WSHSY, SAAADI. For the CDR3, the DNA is TGCGCCAGCAGCCAGCGGGGGACAAACACCGGGGAGCTGTTTTTT. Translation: CASSQRGTNTGELFF.

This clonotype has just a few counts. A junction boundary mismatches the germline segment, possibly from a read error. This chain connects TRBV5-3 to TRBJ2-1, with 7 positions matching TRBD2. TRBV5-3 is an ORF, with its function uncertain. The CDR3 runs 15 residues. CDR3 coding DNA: TGTGCCAGCAGCTTGGCTAGCGGCAACTACAATGAGCAGTTCTTC. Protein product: CASSLASGNYNEQFF.

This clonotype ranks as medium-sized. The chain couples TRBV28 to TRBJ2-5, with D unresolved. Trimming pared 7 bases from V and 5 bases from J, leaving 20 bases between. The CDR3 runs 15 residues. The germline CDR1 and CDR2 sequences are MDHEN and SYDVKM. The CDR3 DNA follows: TGTGCCAGCACTCTGTCGGCGGCGGCCCGGGAGACCCAGTACTTC. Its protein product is CASTLSAAARETQYF.

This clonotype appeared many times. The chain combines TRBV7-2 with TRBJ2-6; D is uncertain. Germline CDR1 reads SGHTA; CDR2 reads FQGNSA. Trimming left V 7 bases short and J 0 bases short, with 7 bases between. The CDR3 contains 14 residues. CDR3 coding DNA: TGTGCCAGCACCCCTTCCTCTGGGGCCAACGTCCTGACTTTC. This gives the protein CASTPSSGANVLTF.

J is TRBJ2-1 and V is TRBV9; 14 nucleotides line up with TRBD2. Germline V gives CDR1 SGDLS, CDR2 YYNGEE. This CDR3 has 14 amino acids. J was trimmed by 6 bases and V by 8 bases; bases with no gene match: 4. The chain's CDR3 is CARTSGGGINEQFF. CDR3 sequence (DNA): TGTGCCAGGACTAGCGGGGGGGGAATCAATGAGCAGTTCTTC.

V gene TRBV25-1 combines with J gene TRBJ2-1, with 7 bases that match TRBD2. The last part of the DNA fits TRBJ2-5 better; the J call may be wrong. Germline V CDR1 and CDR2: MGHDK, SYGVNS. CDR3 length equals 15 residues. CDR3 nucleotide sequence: TGTGCCAGCAGTGAATATAAGGGAGGGCAAGAGACCCAGTACTTC. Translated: CASSEYKGGQETQYF.

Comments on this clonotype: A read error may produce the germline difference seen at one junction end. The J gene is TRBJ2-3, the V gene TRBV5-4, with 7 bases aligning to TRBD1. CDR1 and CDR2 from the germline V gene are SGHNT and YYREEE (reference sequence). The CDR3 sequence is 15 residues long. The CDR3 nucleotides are TGTGCCAGCAGCGATGACAGGGACCACACAGATACTCAGGGTTTT. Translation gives CASSDDRDHTDTQGF.

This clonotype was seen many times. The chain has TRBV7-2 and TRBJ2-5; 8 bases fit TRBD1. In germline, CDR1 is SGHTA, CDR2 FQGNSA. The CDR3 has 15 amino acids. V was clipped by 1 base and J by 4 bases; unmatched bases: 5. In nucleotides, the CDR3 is TGTGCCAGCAGCTTAGTTCAGGGGGCTGGAGAGACCCAGTACTTC. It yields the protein CASSLVQGAGETQYF.

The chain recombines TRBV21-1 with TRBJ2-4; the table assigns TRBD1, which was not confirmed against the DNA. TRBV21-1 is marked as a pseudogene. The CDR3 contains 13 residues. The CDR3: CASPGLAKNIQYF. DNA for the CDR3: TGTGCCAGCCCGGGTCTAGCCAAAAACATTCAGTACTTC.

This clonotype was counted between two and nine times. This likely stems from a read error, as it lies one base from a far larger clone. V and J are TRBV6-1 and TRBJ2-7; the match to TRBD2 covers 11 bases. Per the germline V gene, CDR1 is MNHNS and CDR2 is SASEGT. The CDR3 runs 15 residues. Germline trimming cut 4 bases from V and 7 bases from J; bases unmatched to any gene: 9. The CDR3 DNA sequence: TGTGCCAGCAGTGGGTTAGCGGGAGGGTACAATGAGCAGTACTTC. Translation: CASSGLAGGYNEQYF.

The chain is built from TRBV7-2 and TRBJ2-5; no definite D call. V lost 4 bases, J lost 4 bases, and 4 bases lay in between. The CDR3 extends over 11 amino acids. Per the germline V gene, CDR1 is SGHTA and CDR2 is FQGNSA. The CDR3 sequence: CASSYRETQYF. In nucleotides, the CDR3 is TGTGCCAGCAGCTATCGAGAGACCCAGTACTTC.

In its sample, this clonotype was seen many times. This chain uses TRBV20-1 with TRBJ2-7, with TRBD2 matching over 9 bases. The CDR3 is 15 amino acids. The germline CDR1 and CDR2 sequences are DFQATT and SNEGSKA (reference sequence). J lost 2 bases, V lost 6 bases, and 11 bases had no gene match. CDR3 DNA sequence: TGCAGTGCCGACGCGGGACTAGCCGGAACCTACGAGCAGTACTTC. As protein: CSADAGLAGTYEQYF.

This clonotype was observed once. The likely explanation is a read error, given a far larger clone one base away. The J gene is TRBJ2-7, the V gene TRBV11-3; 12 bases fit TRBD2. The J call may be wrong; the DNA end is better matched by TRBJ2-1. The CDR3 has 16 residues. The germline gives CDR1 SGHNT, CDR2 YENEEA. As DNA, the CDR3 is TGTGCCAGCAGCTCCGACCTAGCGGGAGGGCCCGGGGAGCAGTTCTTC. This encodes CASSSDLAGGPGEQFF.

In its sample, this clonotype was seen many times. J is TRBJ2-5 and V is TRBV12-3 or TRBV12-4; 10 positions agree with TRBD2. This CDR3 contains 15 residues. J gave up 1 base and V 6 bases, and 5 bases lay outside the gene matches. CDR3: CASSLAGAPQETQYF. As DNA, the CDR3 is TGTGCCAGCAGCCTAGCGGGGGCCCCCCAAGAGACCCAGTACTTC.

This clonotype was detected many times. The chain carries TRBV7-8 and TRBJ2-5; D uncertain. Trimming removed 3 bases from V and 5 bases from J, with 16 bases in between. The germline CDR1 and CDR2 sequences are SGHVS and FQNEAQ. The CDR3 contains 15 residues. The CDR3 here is CASSFFGPIGETQYF. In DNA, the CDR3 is TGTGCCAGCAGCTTCTTCGGGCCGATCGGTGAGACCCAGTACTTC.

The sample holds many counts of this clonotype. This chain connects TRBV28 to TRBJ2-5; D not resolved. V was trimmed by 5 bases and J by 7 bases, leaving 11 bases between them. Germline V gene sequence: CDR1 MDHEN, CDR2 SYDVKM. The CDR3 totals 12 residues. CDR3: CASSTRVGTQYF. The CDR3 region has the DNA TGTGCCAGCAGTACCAGAGTGGGGACCCAGTACTTC.

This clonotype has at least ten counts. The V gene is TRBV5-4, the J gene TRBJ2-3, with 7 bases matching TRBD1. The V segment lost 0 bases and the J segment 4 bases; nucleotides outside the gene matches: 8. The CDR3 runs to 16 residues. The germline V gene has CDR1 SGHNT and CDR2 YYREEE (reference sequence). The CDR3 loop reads CASSLEGASGADTQYF. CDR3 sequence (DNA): TGTGCCAGCAGCTTGGAGGGGGCCAGTGGCGCAGATACGCAGTATTTT.

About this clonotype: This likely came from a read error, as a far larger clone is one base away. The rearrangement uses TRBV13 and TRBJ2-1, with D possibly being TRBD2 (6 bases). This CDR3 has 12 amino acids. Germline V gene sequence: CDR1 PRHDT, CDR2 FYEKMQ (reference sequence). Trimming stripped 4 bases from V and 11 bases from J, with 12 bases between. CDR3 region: CASSSTAGQQFF. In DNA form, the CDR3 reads TGTGCCAGCAGCTCAACAGCGGGTCAGCAGTTCTTC. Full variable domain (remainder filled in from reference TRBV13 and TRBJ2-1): AAGVIQSPRHLIKEKRETATLKCYPIPRHDTVYWYQQGPGQDPQFLISFYEKMQSDKGSIPDRFSAQQFSDYHSELNMSSLELGDSALYFCASSSTAGQQFFGPGTRLTVL.

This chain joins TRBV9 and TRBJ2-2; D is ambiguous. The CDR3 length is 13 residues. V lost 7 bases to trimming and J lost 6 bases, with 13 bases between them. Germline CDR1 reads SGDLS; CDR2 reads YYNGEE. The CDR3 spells CASVNWRAGELFF. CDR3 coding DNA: TGTGCCAGCGTAAATTGGAGAGCCGGGGAGCTGTTTTTT.